What follows are 8 T cell receptor beta chains derived from one specimen sequenced in a study of tumor-infiltrating lymphocytes in localized non-small cell lung cancer. Generated by immunoSEQ multiplex PCR, the TCRdb table keeps only in-frame clones and is missing some. The data contain 21,000 or so clones, more than 75% of them singletons. Source material: lung tumor tissue. These receptors all stem from a human donor with non-small cell lung cancer.

V is TRBV14 and J is TRBJ1-1; D remains ambiguous. Trimming removed 0 bases at V and 5 bases at J, with 7 bases between. The CDR3 length is 13 residues. Germline lookup yields CDR1 SGHDN and CDR2 FVKESK. The CDR3 coding sequence is TGTGCCAGCAGCCAAGAACTCTATACTGAAGCTTTCTTT. This codes for CASSQELYTEAFF.

The CDR3 DNA is TGCAGTACGGGACAGTCCTACGAGCAGTACTTC. Translation: CSTGQSYEQYF. V and J are TRBV20-1 and TRBJ2-7, with 7 bases lining up with TRBD1. With V trimmed by 8 bases and J by 1 base, 2 bases remained unmatched. The CDR3 totals 11 residues. In germline, CDR1 is DFQATT, CDR2 SNEGSKA (reference sequence).

V gene TRBV7-9 combines with J gene TRBJ1-1; the match to TRBD1 covers 8 bases. The CDR3 runs 14 residues. Germline V gives CDR1 SEHNR, CDR2 FQNEAQ (reference sequence). Trimming removed 1 base from V and 8 bases from J; junction bases left unmatched: 6. CDR3 amino acids: CASSLVAGGQEAFF. The CDR3 bases are TGTGCCAGCAGCTTAGTGGCAGGGGGCCAAGAAGCTTTCTTT. Full variable domain (rest looked up from reference TRBV7-9 and TRBJ1-1): DTGVSQNPRHKITKRGQNVTFRCDPISEHNRLYWYRQTLGQGPEFLTYFQNEAQLEKSRLLSDRFSAERPKGSFSTLEIQRTEQGDSAMYLCASSLVAGGQEAFFGQGTRLTVV.

The chain uses TRBV5-1 and TRBJ2-2, with a possible D match to TRBD2 (5 bases). CDR3 size: 14 residues. Germline assignment: CDR1 SGHRS and CDR2 YFSETQ. V gave up 5 bases and J gave up 0 bases, with 8 bases separating them. As DNA, the CDR3 is TGCGCCAGCAGGGTAGCGACGAACACCGGGGAGCTGTTTTTT. Translating gives CASRVATNTGELFF.

The chain is built from TRBV7-2 and TRBJ1-2; TRBD1 matches at 10 bases. CDR3 length equals 16 residues. The J segment lost 4 bases and the V segment lost 5 bases, leaving 10 bases of the junction unmatched. Germline CDR1 is SGHTA and CDR2 is FQGNSA. CDR3 amino acids: CASSLTGTGVPYGYTF. Here the CDR3 DNA reads TGTGCCAGCAGCCTAACCGGGACAGGGGTTCCCTATGGCTACACCTTC.

The chain couples TRBV28 to TRBJ2-7; D possibly corresponds to TRBD1 (6 bases). The CDR3 covers 12 residues. Germline V CDR1 and CDR2: MDHEN, SYDVKM. The CDR3 nucleotides read TGTGCGACGAAACGGACAGTTTACGAGCAGTACTTC. Protein sequence: CATKRTVYEQYF.

The chain links TRBV5-1 to TRBJ1-1; D remains unclear. The germline CDR1 and CDR2 sequences are SGHRS and YFSETQ. V shed 3 bases and J shed 11 bases, with 20 bases lying between them. The CDR3 contains 14 residues. The CDR3 reads CASSSAGILFRAFF. The CDR3 DNA reads TGCGCCAGCAGCTCGGCTGGGATACTTTTTAGGGCTTTCTTT.

The rearrangement joins TRBV5-8 to TRBJ1-5; no clear D. CDR3 length: 17 amino acids. V shed 1 base and J shed 2 bases, with 16 bases lying between them. Germline lookup yields CDR1 SGHTS and CDR2 YDEGEE. The CDR3 sequence is CASSLWGGGFGNQPQHF. CDR3 sequence (DNA): TGTGCCAGCAGCTTGTGGGGAGGTGGGTTTGGCAATCAGCCCCAGCATTTT.